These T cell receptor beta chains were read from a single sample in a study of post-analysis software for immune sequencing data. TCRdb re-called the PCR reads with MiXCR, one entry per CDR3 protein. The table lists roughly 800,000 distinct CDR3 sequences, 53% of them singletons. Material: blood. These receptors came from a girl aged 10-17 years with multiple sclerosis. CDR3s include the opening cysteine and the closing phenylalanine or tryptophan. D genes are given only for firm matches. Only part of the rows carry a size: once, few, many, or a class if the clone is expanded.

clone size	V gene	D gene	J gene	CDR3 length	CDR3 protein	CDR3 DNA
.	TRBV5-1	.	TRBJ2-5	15	CASSWGSSAQETQYF	TGCGCCAGCAGCTGGGGGTCTAGCGCCCAAGAGACCCAGTACTTC
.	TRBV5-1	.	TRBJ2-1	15	CASSFPLGRYNEQFF	TGCGCCAGCAGCTTTCCACTAGGCCGATACAATGAGCAGTTCTTC
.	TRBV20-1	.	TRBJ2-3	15	CSAISGRESTDTQYF	TGCAGTGCTATATCGGGAAGAGAGAGCACAGATACGCAGTATTTT
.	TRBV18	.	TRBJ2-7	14	CASSTGDTLGEQYF	TGTGCCAGCTCGACCGGGGACACCCTCGGGGAGCAGTACTTC
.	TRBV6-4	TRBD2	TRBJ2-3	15	CASSDSSGSGDTQYF	TGTGCCAGCAGTGACAGTAGCGGGAGTGGAGATACGCAGTATTTT
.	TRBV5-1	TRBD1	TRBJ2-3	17	CASSLDAGQAVTDTQYF	TGCGCCAGCAGCTTGGACGCGGGACAGGCGGTCACAGATACGCAGTATTTT
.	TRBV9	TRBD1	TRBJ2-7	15	CASSATRDRGYEQYF	TGTGCCAGCAGCGCAACCCGGGACAGGGGCTACGAGCAGTACTTC
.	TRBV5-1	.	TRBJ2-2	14	CASRSRAGTGELFF	TGCGCCAGCAGATCCCGCGCAGGAACCGGGGAGCTGTTTTTT
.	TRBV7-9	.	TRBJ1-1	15	CASSSGLLAGLEAFF	TGTGCCAGCAGCTCAGGACTCCTAGCGGGCCTTGAAGCTTTCTTT
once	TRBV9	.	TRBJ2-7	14	CASSGPMLGDEQYF	TGTGCCAGCAGCGGACCAATGTTAGGTGACGAGCAGTACTTC